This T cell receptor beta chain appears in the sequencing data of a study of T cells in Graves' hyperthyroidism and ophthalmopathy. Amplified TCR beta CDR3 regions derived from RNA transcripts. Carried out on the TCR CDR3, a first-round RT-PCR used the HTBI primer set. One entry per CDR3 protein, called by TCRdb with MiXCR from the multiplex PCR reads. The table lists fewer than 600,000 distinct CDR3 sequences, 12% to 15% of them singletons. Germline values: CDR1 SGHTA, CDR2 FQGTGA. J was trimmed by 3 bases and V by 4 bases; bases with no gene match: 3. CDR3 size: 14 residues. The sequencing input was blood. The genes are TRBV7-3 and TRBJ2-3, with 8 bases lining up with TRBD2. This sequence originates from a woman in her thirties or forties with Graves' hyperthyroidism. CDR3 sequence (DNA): TGTGCCAGCAGCTCAGCGGGAGTTACAGATACGCAGTATTTT. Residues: CASSSAGVTDTQYF.